The clone carrying this T cell receptor (beta chain) was seen once. These data belong to a study of blood T cell repertoires in COVID-19. TCRdb keeps only in-frame clones here, not all; method: immunoSEQ multiplex PCR. The table lists about 69,000 clones, around 80% of them singletons. V was cut by 0 bases and J by 10 bases, with 11 bases left in between. This CDR3 spans 13 amino acids. Germline V CDR1 and CDR2: SGDLS, YYNGEE. This sequence was found in a man aged 50-60 years with COVID-19, enrolled during active disease. The sample consisted of peripheral blood. The J gene is TRBJ2-1, the V gene TRBV9; D not resolved. This CDR3 reads CASSVENLEEQFF. The CDR3 bases are TGTGCCAGCAGCGTAGAGAACTTGGAGGAGCAGTTCTTC.